The clone carrying this T cell receptor (beta chain) was observed once. One end of the junction fails to match germline, which may point to a read error. The data were taken from a study of early T cells in non-severe SARS-CoV-2 infection. TCRdb reprocessed the 5' RACE reads via MiXCR and lists one record per CDR3 protein. This table has approximately 70,000 distinct CDR3 sequences, about an eighth appearing once. The V gene's germline CDR1 is LGHDT and CDR2 YNNKEL (reference sequence). This CDR3 has 13 residues. This chain connects TRBV3-1 to TRBJ2-7; D may match TRBD1 or TRBD2 (6 bases each). Sequencing was performed on whole blood, taken at baseline. This sequence originates from an adult who was a healthcare worker with PCR-confirmed SARS-CoV-2 infection or an uninfected control (not recorded which). CDR3 DNA sequence: TGTGCCAGCGGCCAGTTCAAGGGGGGCGAGCAGTACTTC. This codes for CASGQFKGGEQYF.